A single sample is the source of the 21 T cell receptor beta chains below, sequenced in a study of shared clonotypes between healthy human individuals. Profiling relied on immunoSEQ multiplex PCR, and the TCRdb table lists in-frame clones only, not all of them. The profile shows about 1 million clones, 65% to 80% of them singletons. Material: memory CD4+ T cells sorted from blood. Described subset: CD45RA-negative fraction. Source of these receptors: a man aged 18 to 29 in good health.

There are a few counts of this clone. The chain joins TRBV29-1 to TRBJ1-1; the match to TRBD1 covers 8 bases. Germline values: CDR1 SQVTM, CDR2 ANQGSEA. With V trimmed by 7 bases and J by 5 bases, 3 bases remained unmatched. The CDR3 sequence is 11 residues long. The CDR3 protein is CSAGQGTEAFF. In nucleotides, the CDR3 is TGCAGCGCTGGACAGGGTACTGAAGCTTTCTTT.

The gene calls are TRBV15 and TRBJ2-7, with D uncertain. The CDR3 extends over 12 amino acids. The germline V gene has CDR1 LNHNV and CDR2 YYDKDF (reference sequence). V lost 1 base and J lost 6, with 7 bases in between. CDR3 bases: TGTGCCACCAGCAGAGTTTCGACCGAGCAGTACTTC. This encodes CATSRVSTEQYF.

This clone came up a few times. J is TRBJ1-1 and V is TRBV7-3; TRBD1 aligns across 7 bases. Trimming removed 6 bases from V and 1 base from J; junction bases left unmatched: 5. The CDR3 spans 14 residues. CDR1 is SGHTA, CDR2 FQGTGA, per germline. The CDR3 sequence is CASSTGQKNTEAFF. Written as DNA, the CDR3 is TGTGCCAGCAGTACGGGACAGAAGAACACTGAAGCTTTCTTT.

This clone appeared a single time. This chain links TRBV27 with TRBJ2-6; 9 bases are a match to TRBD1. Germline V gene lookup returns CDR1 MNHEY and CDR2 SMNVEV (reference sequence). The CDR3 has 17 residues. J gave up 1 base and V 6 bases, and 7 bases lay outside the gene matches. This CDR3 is CASRRDRVSSGANVLTF. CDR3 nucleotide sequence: TGTGCCAGCAGGAGGGACAGGGTCTCATCTGGGGCCAACGTCCTGACTTTC. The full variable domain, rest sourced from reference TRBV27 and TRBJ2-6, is EAQVTQNPRYLITVTGKKLTVTCSQNMNHEYMSWYRQDPGLGLRQIYYSMNVEVTDKGDVPEGYKVSRKEKRNFPLILESPSPNQTSLYFCASRRDRVSSGANVLTFGAGSRLTVL.

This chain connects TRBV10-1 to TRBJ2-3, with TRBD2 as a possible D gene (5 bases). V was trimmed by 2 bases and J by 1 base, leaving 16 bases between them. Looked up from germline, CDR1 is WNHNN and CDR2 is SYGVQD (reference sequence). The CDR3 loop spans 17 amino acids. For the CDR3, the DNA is TGCGCCAGCAGTGAGGAGGGCACCGGTATGGGCACAGATACGCAGTATTTT. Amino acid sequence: CASSEEGTGMGTDTQYF.

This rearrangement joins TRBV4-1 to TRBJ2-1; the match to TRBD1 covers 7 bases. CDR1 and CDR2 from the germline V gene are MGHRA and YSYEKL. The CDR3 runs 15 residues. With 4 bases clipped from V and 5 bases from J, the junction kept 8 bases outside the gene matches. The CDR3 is CASSPQTGYDNEQFF. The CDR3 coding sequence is TGCGCCAGCAGCCCCCAGACAGGGTATGACAATGAGCAGTTCTTC.

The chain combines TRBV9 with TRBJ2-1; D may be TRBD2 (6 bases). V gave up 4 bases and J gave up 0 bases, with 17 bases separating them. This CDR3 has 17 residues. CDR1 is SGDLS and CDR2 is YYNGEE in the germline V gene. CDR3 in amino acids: CASSSKEGLSSYNEQFF. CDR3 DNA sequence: TGTGCCAGCAGCTCAAAGGAGGGACTGAGCTCCTACAATGAGCAGTTCTTC.

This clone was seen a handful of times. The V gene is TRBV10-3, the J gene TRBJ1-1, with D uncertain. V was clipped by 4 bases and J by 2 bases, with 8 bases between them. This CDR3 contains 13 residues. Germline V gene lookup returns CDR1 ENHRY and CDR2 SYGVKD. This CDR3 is CAISVGINTEAFF. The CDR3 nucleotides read TGTGCCATCAGTGTGGGGATCAACACTGAAGCTTTCTTT.

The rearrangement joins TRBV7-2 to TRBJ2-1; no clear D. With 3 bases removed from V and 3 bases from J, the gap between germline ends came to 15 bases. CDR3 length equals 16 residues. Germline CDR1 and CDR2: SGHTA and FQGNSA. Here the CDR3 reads CASSFSSSAIYNEQFF. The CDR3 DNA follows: TGTGCCAGCAGCTTCTCCAGTTCGGCCATCTACAATGAGCAGTTCTTC.

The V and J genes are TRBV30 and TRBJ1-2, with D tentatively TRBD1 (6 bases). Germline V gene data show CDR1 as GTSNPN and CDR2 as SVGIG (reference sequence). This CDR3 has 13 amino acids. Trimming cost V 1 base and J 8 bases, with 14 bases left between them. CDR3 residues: CAWSAQTGNGYTF. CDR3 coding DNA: TGTGCCTGGAGTGCCCAAACAGGGAACGGCTACACCTTC.

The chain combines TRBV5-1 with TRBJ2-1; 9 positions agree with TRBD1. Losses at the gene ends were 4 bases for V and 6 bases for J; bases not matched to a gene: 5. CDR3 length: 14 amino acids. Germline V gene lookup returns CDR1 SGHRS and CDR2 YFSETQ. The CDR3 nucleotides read TGCGCCAGCAGCCCGGACAGGGGAGGCAATGAGCAGTTCTTC. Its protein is CASSPDRGGNEQFF. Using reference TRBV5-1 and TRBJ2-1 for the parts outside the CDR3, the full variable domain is KAGVTQTPRYLIKTRGQQVTLSCSPISGHRSVSWYQQTPGQGLQFLFEYFSETQRNKGNFPGRFSGRQFSNSRSEMNVSTLELGDSALYLCASSPDRGGNEQFFGPGTRLTVL.

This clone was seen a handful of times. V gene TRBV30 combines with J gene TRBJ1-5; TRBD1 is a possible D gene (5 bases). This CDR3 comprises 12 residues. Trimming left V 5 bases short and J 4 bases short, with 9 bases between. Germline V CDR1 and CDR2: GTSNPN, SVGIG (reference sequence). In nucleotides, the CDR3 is TGTGCCTGGGGAGAGGGGAATCAGCCCCAGCATTTT. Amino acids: CAWGEGNQPQHF.

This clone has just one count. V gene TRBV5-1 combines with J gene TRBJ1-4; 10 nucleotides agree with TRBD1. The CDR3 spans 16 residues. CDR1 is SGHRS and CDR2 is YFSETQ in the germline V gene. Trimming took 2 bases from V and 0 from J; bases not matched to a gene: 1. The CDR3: CASSFGTGATNEKLFF. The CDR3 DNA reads TGCGCCAGCAGCTTCGGGACAGGGGCAACTAATGAAAAACTGTTTTTT.

CDR3 protein: CASSQDPDRPEPSYNYGYTF. In nucleotides, the CDR3 is TGCGCCAGCAGCCAAGATCCTGACAGACCGGAACCCTCCTATAACTATGGCTACACCTTC. V and J are TRBV4-1 and TRBJ1-2; D is perhaps TRBD1 (5 bases). The CDR3 length is 20 residues. V dropped 0 bases and J dropped 1 base, with 24 bases sitting between them. The germline V gene encodes CDR1 MGHRA and CDR2 YSYEKL.

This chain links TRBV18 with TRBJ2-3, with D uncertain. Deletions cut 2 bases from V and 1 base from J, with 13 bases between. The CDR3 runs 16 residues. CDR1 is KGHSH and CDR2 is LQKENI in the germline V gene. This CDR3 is CASSPLSSSGTDTQYF. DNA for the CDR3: TGTGCCAGCTCACCATTGAGCTCGTCTGGCACAGATACGCAGTATTTT.

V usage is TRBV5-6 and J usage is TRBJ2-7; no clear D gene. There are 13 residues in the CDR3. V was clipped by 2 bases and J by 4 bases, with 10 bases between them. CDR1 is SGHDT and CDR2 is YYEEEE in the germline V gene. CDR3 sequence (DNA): TGTGCCAGCAGCTTAGGGCACCTTTACGAGCAGTACTTC. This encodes CASSLGHLYEQYF.

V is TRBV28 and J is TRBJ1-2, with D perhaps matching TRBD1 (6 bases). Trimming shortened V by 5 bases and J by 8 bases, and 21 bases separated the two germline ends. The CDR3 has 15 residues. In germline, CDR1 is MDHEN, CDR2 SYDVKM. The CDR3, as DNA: TGTGCCAGCAGTCCTGGGGGGGCTTCACCCGGAGGCTACACCTTC. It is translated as CASSPGGASPGGYTF.

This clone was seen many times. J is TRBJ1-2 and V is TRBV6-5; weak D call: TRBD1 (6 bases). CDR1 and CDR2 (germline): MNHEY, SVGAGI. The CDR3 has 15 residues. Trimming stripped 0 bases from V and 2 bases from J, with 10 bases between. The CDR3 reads CASSYSTQGNYGYTF. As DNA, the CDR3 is TGTGCCAGCAGTTACTCGACACAGGGCAACTATGGCTACACCTTC.

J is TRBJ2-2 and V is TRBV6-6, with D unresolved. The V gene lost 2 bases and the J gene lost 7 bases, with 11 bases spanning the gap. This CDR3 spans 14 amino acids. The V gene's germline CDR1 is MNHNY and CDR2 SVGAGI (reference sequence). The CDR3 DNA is TGTGCCAGCAGTTACCCCATTGGGGACGGGGAGCTGTTTTTT. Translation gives CASSYPIGDGELFF.

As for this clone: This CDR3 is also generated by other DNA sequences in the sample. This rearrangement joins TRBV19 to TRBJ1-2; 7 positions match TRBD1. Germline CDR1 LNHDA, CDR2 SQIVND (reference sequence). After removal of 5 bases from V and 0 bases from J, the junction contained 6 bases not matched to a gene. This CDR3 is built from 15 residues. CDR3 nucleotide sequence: TGTGCCAGTAGTCCCAGGACAGGAGCTAACTATGGCTACACCTTC. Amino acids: CASSPRTGANYGYTF.

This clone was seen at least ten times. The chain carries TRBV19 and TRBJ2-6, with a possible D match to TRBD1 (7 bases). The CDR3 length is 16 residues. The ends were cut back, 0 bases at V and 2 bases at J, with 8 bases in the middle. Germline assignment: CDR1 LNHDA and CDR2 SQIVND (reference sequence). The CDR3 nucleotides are TGTGCCAGTAGTATAGACAGGGGGGCTGGGGCCAACGTCCTGACTTTC. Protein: CASSIDRGAGANVLTF.